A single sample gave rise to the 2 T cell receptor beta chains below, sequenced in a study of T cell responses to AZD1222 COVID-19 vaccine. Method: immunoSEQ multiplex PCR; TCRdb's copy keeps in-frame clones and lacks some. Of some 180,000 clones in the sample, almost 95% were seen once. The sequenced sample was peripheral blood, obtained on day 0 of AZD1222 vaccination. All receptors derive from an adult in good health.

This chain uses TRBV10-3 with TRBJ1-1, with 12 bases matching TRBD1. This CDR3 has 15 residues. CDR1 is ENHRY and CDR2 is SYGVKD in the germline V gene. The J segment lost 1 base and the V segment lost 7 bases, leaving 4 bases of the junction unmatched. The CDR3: CAIKGQGASNTEAFF. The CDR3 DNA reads TGTGCCATCAAGGGACAGGGGGCGTCGAACACTGAAGCTTTCTTT.

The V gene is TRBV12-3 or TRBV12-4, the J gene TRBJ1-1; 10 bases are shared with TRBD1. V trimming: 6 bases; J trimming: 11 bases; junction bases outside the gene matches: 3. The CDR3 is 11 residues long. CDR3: CASRGQGRAFF. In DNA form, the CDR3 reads TGTGCCAGCAGGGGACAGGGGCGCGCTTTCTTT.